The source of this T cell receptor (beta chain) is a study of OX40 agonist ivuxolimab in advanced cancers. The study's findings and limits: Antigen specificity remained undetermined for the expanded peripheral T cells. CD8+ T cells showed, on average, more clonal expansion than CD4+ cells.

Profiled with immunoSEQ multiplex PCR; TCRdb holds only in-frame clones, not every one. Found here are 65,000 to 85,000 clones, roughly 86% of them singletons; the top ten hold more than 2%. A note on this clone: Its antigen is unknown.

V shed 2 bases and J shed 3 bases, with 15 bases lying between them. The CDR3 is 16 amino acids. Looked up from germline, CDR1 is LNHNV and CDR2 is YYDKDF (reference sequence). The TCR sequence derives from an adult with an advanced solid tumor such as melanoma, head and neck, liver or kidney cancer. The sample was CD4+ or CD8+ T cells sorted from blood, taken in a trial of the OX40 agonist ivuxolimab. This chain joins TRBV15 and TRBJ2-3; a weak D match, TRBD1 (6 bases). The CDR3 coding sequence is TGTGCCACCAGCAGAACCCTCAGGGGCGAGACAGATACGCAGTATTTT. It codes for CATSRTLRGETDTQYF.